The 22 T cell receptor beta chains below were found in one sample sequenced in a study of vaccination effects on CD4 cells after COVID-19. With the ViraFEST assay, the study expanded antigen-specific CD4+ T cells using viral peptide pools, then sequenced them. Subsequent to a culture period of 10 days, CD4+ T cells were isolated. According to the study, vaccine recipients showed no prior SARS-CoV-2 infection and negative nucleocapsid antibodies. The repertoire was sequenced with immunoSEQ multiplex PCR; TCRdb's copy has only in-frame clones and lacks some. This table holds tens of thousands of clones, approximately 72% found once. No antigen is known for these receptors. The source material was CD4+ T cells from PBMCs cultured with HCoV-OC43 spike peptides, sampled before COVID-19 vaccination. Subset specified: HCoV-OC43 spike overlapping peptide pool stimulation. The origin of the receptors is a human donor who received a COVID-19 vaccine.

This clone appeared once. The chain carries TRBV18 and TRBJ1-3; 7 nucleotides agree with TRBD1. The CDR3 has 15 amino acids. From germline, CDR1 is KGHSH and CDR2 LQKENI. V shed 6 bases, J shed 3 bases, and the junction held 8 bases outside the gene matches. The CDR3 DNA sequence: TGTGCCAGCTCCTTCTACCGGGACAGTGGAAACACCATATATTTT. Amino acids: CASSFYRDSGNTIYF.

V gene TRBV7-2 combines with J gene TRBJ1-1, with D perhaps TRBD1 (5 bases). The V gene's germline CDR1 is SGHTA and CDR2 FQGNSA. The V and J ends lost 5 bases and 2 bases respectively, with 12 bases between them. This CDR3 is built from 14 residues. CDR3 in DNA: TGTGCCAGCAGCCTCCGGGACGGCAACACTGAAGCTTTCTTT. Its translation is CASSLRDGNTEAFF.

The chain uses TRBV7-3 and TRBJ1-2; TRBD1 might be the D (5 bases). The V gene lost 3 bases and the J gene lost 4 bases, with 15 bases spanning the gap. This CDR3 has 15 residues. The germline V gene encodes CDR1 SGHTA and CDR2 FQGTGA. The CDR3 DNA reads as TGTGCCAGCAGCTTTGGGGACCCGGCCGGCTATGGCTACACCTTC. Translated, it gives CASSFGDPAGYGYTF.

The J gene is TRBJ2-7, the V gene TRBV6-1; TRBD1 aligns across 10 bases. CDR3 size: 16 residues. V shed 2 bases and J 4 bases; nucleotides not matched to a gene: 8. Looked up from germline, CDR1 is MNHNS and CDR2 is SASEGT. The CDR3 region has the DNA TGTGCCAGCAGTGAAATCGTGGGACAGGGGTGGTACGAGCAGTACGTC. As protein: CASSEIVGQGWYEQYV.

This clone was counted only a few times. The chain combines TRBV6-2 or TRBV6-3 with TRBJ1-2; the D is unclear. Germline CDR1 MNHEY, CDR2 SVGEGT. The CDR3 contains 15 residues. V was pared by 4 bases and J by 4 bases, with 16 bases between. Here the CDR3 reads CASSLPRTQSYGYTF. The CDR3 nucleotides are TGTGCCAGCAGTTTACCAAGAACGCAGTCCTATGGCTACACCTTC.

This clone came up once. The chain carries TRBV24-1 and TRBJ2-3; no reliable D call. V was shortened by 0 bases and J by 0 bases, with 33 bases between the two germline ends. The germline CDR1 and CDR2 sequences are KGHDR and SFDVKD. The CDR3 is 24 residues long. The CDR3 DNA follows: TGTGCCACCAGTGATTTGATCCCCGCTTTGATATCACAGCCGAATGATACTAGCACAGATACGCAGTATTTT. Protein product: CATSDLIPALISQPNDTSTDTQYF.

The CDR3 DNA sequence: TGTGCCAGCAGCCGTCCAGGGGTTCCTAATGAAAAACTGTTTTTT. Amino acids: CASSRPGVPNEKLFF. The J gene is TRBJ1-4, the V gene TRBV28; tentative D call: TRBD1 (6 bases). V dropped 6 bases and J dropped 3 bases, with 14 bases sitting between them. Germline V lookup: CDR1 MDHEN, CDR2 SYDVKM. The CDR3 loop spans 15 amino acids. Together with reference TRBV28 and TRBJ1-4, the CDR3 gives the full variable domain: DVKVTQSSRYLVKRTGEKVFLECVQDMDHENMFWYRQDPGLGLRLIYFSYDVKMKEKGDIPEGYSVSREKKERFSLILESASTNQTSMYLCASSRPGVPNEKLFFGSGTQLSVL.

The V call is TRBV15, the J call TRBJ2-3, with D possibly TRBD2 on 5 matching bases. The germline gives CDR1 LNHNV, CDR2 YYDKDF (reference sequence). This CDR3 comprises 17 residues. Trimming took 2 bases from V and 2 from J, leaving 17 bases between them. This CDR3 is CATSRTVLALATDTQYF. CDR3 bases: TGTGCCACCAGCAGAACTGTCCTGGCCCTAGCCACAGATACGCAGTATTTT.

This rearrangement joins TRBV7-8 to TRBJ2-2; 14 bases align to TRBD2. The CDR3 is 17 residues long. Trimming cost V 5 bases and J 6 bases; bases outside gene matches: 8. CDR1 and CDR2 from the germline V gene are SGHVS and FQNEAQ. CDR3 bases: TGTGCCAGCAGCCAGACTCGACTAGCGGGGGGGCCCGGGGAGCTGTTTTTT. It codes for CASSQTRLAGGPGELFF.

The count of this clone is one. The chain recombines TRBV6-5 with TRBJ2-7, with TRBD2 matching 7 bases. The CDR3 covers 14 residues. Germline V gene sequence: CDR1 MNHEY, CDR2 SVGAGI. The ends lost 7 bases at V and 6 bases at J; junction bases unmatched: 12. The DNA of the CDR3 is TGTGCCAGCATGCGACGCGGGGGAGAAGGCGAGCAGTACGTC. The encoded protein is CASMRRGGEGEQYV.

This rearrangement joins TRBV9 to TRBJ2-2; a possible D gene is TRBD1 (6 bases). V was trimmed by 4 bases and J by 2 bases, leaving 21 bases between them. The germline V gene has CDR1 SGDLS and CDR2 YYNGEE. The CDR3 sequence is 18 residues long. This chain's CDR3 is CASSIGFIRGPNTGELFF. The CDR3 DNA sequence: TGTGCCAGCAGCATCGGTTTTATCAGGGGCCCTAACACCGGGGAGCTGTTTTTT.

This clone appeared a few times. J is TRBJ1-4 and V is TRBV14, with D possibly matching TRBD1 (5 bases). This CDR3 has 15 amino acids. Germline-derived CDR1 and CDR2 are SGHDN and FVKESK. With 5 bases removed from V and 5 bases from J, the gap between germline ends came to 15 bases. The DNA of the CDR3 is TGTGCCAGCAGCGAAGCGGGGGTGGGGAATGAAAAACTGTTTTTT. Translating gives CASSEAGVGNEKLFF.

The rearrangement links TRBV2 to TRBJ2-2; D possibly uses TRBD1 or TRBD2 (5 bases each). CDR3 length equals 14 residues. The germline V gene encodes CDR1 SNHLY and CDR2 FYNNEI. Between the trimmed V and J ends, which lost 11 bases and 0 bases, there was a span of 13 bases. As DNA, the CDR3 is TGTGCCGGTACCGGGACGGCGAACACCGGGGAGCTGTTTTTT. Its translation: CAGTGTANTGELFF.

This clone has only one observation. This chain connects TRBV5-1 to TRBJ2-3, with D possibly TRBD2 on 5 matching bases. V gave up 2 bases and J gave up 6 bases, with 13 bases separating them. Germline V gives CDR1 SGHRS, CDR2 YFSETQ. The CDR3 spans 14 residues. In DNA, the CDR3 is TGCGCCAGCAGCTTAACGTTACTAGGCGATACGCAGTATTTT. Translated, it gives CASSLTLLGDTQYF.

The J gene is TRBJ2-1, the V gene TRBV27, with a tentative D call TRBD2 (6 bases). Germline V gene sequence: CDR1 MNHEY, CDR2 SMNVEV (reference sequence). The CDR3 is 13 residues long. With 5 bases removed from V and 8 bases from J, the gap between germline ends came to 13 bases. The CDR3 bases are TGTGCCAGCAGTACGACTAGTATCCATGAGCAGTTCTTC. As protein: CASSTTSIHEQFF.

The chain recombines TRBV10-3 with TRBJ2-5, with 8 nucleotides matching TRBD2. The J segment lost 2 bases and the V segment lost 4 bases, leaving 6 bases of the junction unmatched. The CDR3 covers 15 residues. The germline V gene has CDR1 ENHRY and CDR2 SYGVKD. CDR3 protein: CAISAASGLQETQYF. The DNA of the CDR3 is TGTGCCATCAGTGCCGCTAGCGGGCTACAAGAGACCCAGTACTTC.

The chain joins TRBV6-1 to TRBJ1-6, with D tentatively TRBD1 (5 bases). The germline CDR1 and CDR2 sequences are MNHNS and SASEGT. Deletions cut 2 bases from V and 7 bases from J, with 15 bases between. The CDR3 has 16 amino acids. The CDR3 DNA follows: TGTGCCAGCAGTGAAAGTTCAGGGCCCTCGAATTCACCCCTCCACTTT. Residues: CASSESSGPSNSPLHF.

The J gene is TRBJ1-6, the V gene TRBV28; D may be TRBD1 (6 bases). The length of the CDR3 is 15 residues. Germline V gene lookup returns CDR1 MDHEN and CDR2 SYDVKM. The V end lost 7 bases, the J end lost 6 bases, and 16 bases lay between the germline ends. CDR3 DNA sequence: TGTGCCAGCAACCACGCGGGACATACTAATTCACCCCTCCACTTT. It is translated as CASNHAGHTNSPLHF.

V gene TRBV19 combines with J gene TRBJ1-2; TRBD1 matches 9 bases. Germline CDR1 and CDR2: LNHDA and SQIVND (reference sequence). After removal of 6 bases from V and 5 bases from J, the junction contained 7 bases not matched to a gene. CDR3 length equals 14 residues. CDR3 loop: CASRGTGRGYGYTF. CDR3 DNA: TGTGCCAGTAGGGGGACAGGGCGAGGGTATGGCTACACCTTC.

The chain recombines TRBV24-1 with TRBJ1-1; D gene ambiguous. The CDR3 sequence is 15 residues long. The V end was cut by 4 bases, the J end by 3 bases, with 14 bases between. CDR1 and CDR2 (germline): KGHDR, SFDVKD. The DNA for the CDR3 is TGTGCCACCAGTGACGCTGGAGAGGGAGACACTGAAGCTTTCTTT. It translates to CATSDAGEGDTEAFF.

This chain connects TRBV4-1 to TRBJ2-1; D is perhaps TRBD2 (5 bases). This CDR3 has 15 amino acids. The V and J ends lost 4 bases and 7 bases respectively, with 17 bases between them. In germline, CDR1 is MGHRA, CDR2 YSYEKL. The CDR3 loop is CASSRLVEVLNEQFF. CDR3 coding DNA: TGCGCCAGCAGCCGCCTCGTGGAGGTATTGAATGAGCAGTTCTTC.

The rearrangement links TRBV5-5 to TRBJ2-7; 8 nucleotides align to TRBD2. This CDR3 has 15 amino acids. CDR1 is SGHKS and CDR2 is YYEKEE in the germline V gene (reference sequence). The J segment lost 4 bases and the V segment lost 4 bases, leaving 10 bases of the junction unmatched. The CDR3 DNA is TGTGCCAGCAGCCCGATAGCGGGGCCCTCTTACGAGCAGTACGTC. It encodes CASSPIAGPSYEQYV.